This T cell receptor beta chain stems from a study of cytomegalovirus exposure and HLA in healthy donors. There are 13 residues in the CDR3. V lost 0 bases and J lost 12; bases outside the gene matches: 7. The germline CDR1 and CDR2 sequences are SGHDT and YYEEEE. The PCR made use of 60 Vbeta and 13 Jbeta primers. Generated by immunoSEQ multiplex PCR, the TCRdb table keeps only in-frame clones and is missing some. The sample has 200,000 or so clones, 65% to 80% seen once; the top ten hold 0.2% to 0.25%. Sequencing used PBMCs. This receptor was obtained from a girl aged 2-15 years in good health and CMV-seronegative. V gene TRBV5-6 combines with J gene TRBJ2-7, with TRBD2 identical over 9 bases. In DNA form, the CDR3 reads TGTGCCAGCAGCTTGGCGACTAGCGGAGGTCCGTACTTC. Amino acids: CASSLATSGGPYF. The whole variable domain, filled in from reference TRBV5-6 and TRBJ2-7, reads DAGVTQSPTHLIKTRGQQVTLRCSPKSGHDTVSWYQQALGQGPQFIFQYYEEEERQRGNFPDRFSGHQFPNYSSELNVNALLLGDSALYLCASSLATSGGPYFGPGTRLTVT.